Presented here are 11 T cell receptor beta chains from one specimen sequenced in a study of CD8+ T cells in alopecia areata. The treatment was: oral pan-JAK inhibitor, 5-10 mg twice daily. Once RNA had been extracted, it was reverse transcribed into cDNA to act as the sequencing template. Sequencing was performed with immunoSEQ multiplex PCR; in TCRdb, only in-frame clones are kept and a portion is missing. The sample has 170,000 or so clones, less than 70% seen once. The sample here was CD8+ T cells sorted from blood, taken at week 24, from a patient treated with tofacitinib. These receptors originate from a human donor with alopecia areata.

This clone came up a few times. The J gene is TRBJ2-2, the V gene TRBV19; D is possibly TRBD2 (6 bases). V gave up 7 bases and J gave up 4 bases, with 19 bases separating them. This CDR3 is 16 amino acids long. Germline V gene sequence: CDR1 LNHDA, CDR2 SQIVND (reference sequence). Here the CDR3 DNA reads TGTGCCAGTATTGCGGCTCGGGGGTCGGGCACCGGGGAGCTGTTTTTT. Amino acid sequence: CASIAARGSGTGELFF.

This clone was recorded only once. V usage is TRBV30 and J usage is TRBJ2-7; tentative D call: TRBD2 (5 bases). The V gene's germline CDR1 is GTSNPN and CDR2 SVGIG (reference sequence). V shed 5 bases and J shed 2 bases, with 16 bases lying between them. The CDR3 consists of 14 residues. This CDR3 reads CAWDLPGGTYEQYF. The CDR3 nucleotides are TGTGCCTGGGACCTTCCCGGAGGAACCTACGAGCAGTACTTC.

The chain has TRBV11-3 and TRBJ2-1; the D is unclear. Germline CDR1 SGHNT, CDR2 YENEEA. V was pared by 0 bases and J by 15 bases, with 12 bases between. The CDR3 contains 12 residues. DNA for the CDR3: TGTGCCAGCAGCTTAGATAGGAGCACCAGGTTCTTC. Amino acids: CASSLDRSTRFF.

The chain is built from TRBV29-1 and TRBJ2-2; 7 positions match TRBD1. The CDR3 is 13 amino acids. CDR1 and CDR2 (germline): SQVTM, ANQGSEA. Trimming at V came to 8 bases and at J to 7 bases, leaving 10 bases not matched to a gene. The CDR3, as DNA: TGCAGCACCAGCGACAGGGCCAGCGGGGAGCTGTTTTTT. It encodes CSTSDRASGELFF.

The chain joins TRBV30 to TRBJ2-7; 9 nucleotides match TRBD1. Trimming at V came to 1 base and at J to 5 bases, leaving 9 bases not matched to a gene. The CDR3 extends over 15 amino acids. In germline, CDR1 is GTSNPN, CDR2 SVGIG (reference sequence). CDR3 coding DNA: TGTGCCTGGAGTGGAGGACAGGGGATAATCGACGAGCAGTACTTC. Translated, it gives CAWSGGQGIIDEQYF.

The genes are TRBV11-2 and TRBJ1-2; 8 bases are a match to TRBD1. J gave up 8 bases and V 5 bases, and 4 bases lay outside the gene matches. Per germline, CDR1 SGHAT and CDR2 FQNNGV. This CDR3 region has 12 residues. CDR3 loop: CASSQTGVGYTF. DNA for the CDR3: TGTGCCAGCAGCCAGACAGGGGTCGGCTACACCTTC.

The J gene is TRBJ1-1, the V gene TRBV6-6; D possibly corresponds to TRBD1 (5 bases). Germline-derived CDR1 and CDR2 are MNHNY and SVGAGI (reference sequence). V lost 6 bases to trimming and J lost 5 bases, with 16 bases between them. The length of the CDR3 is 14 residues. CDR3 sequence (DNA): TGTGCCAGCAGCCAACGACGGGACTCGACTGAAGCTTTCTTT. Encoded protein: CASSQRRDSTEAFF.

The CDR3 DNA follows: TGTGCCAGTAGTATGGGACAGGGGAACACTGAAGCTTTCTTT. Amino acids: CASSMGQGNTEAFF. The chain combines TRBV19 with TRBJ1-1; 9 bases match TRBD1. CDR3 length: 14 amino acids. V shed 3 bases and J 1 base; nucleotides not matched to a gene: 0. Germline loops: CDR1 LNHDA, CDR2 SQIVND (reference sequence). Full variable domain (outside the CDR3, taken from reference TRBV19 and TRBJ1-1): DGGITQSPKYLFRKEGQNVTLSCEQNLNHDAMYWYRQDPGQGLRLIYYSQIVNDFQKGDIAEGYSVSREKKESFPLTVTSAQKNPTAFYLCASSMGQGNTEAFFGQGTRLTVV.

CDR3 loop: CSVPGPEAFF. DNA of the CDR3: TGCAGTGTACCAGGGCCTGAAGCTTTCTTT. The V call is TRBV20-1, the J call TRBJ1-1, with D possibly matching TRBD1 (5 bases). Germline V gene sequence: CDR1 DFQATT, CDR2 SNEGSKA (reference sequence). V lost 7 bases to trimming and J lost 6 bases, with 9 bases between them. The CDR3 sequence is 10 residues long.

V and J are TRBV5-1 and TRBJ1-4; tentatively, D is TRBD1 (5 bases). The germline V gene has CDR1 SGHRS and CDR2 YFSETQ. With 3 bases removed from V and 7 bases from J, the gap between germline ends came to 13 bases. The CDR3 spans 14 residues. The CDR3 loop is CASSWGPDGEKLFF. In DNA, the CDR3 is TGCGCCAGCAGCTGGGGCCCGGACGGTGAAAAACTGTTTTTT.

This clone was seen many times. The gene calls are TRBV29-1 and TRBJ2-1, with D perhaps matching TRBD1 (5 bases). The germline V gene has CDR1 SQVTM and CDR2 ANQGSEA. V lost 6 bases to trimming and J lost 5 bases, with 8 bases between them. This CDR3 contains 11 residues. CDR3 in DNA: TGCAGCGTCCGACAGAACAATGAGCAGTTCTTC. Translating gives CSVRQNNEQFF.